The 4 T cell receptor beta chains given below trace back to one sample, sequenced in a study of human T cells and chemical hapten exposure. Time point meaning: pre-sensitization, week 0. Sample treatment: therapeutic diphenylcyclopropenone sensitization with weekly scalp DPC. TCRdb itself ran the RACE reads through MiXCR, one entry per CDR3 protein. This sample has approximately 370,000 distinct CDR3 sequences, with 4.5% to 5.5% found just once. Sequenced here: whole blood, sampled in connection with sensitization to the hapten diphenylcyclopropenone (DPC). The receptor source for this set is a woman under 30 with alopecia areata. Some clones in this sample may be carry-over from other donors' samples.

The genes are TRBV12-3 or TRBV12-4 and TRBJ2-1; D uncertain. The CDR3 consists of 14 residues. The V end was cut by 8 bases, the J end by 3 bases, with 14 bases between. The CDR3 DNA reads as TGTGCCAGCGCCTCATCCTCAATCTACAATGAGCAGTTCTTC. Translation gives CASASSSIYNEQFF.

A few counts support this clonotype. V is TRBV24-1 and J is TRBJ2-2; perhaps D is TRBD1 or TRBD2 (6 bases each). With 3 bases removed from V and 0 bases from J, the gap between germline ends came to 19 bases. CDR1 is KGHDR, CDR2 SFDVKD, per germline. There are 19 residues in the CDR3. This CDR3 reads CATSDTGFWGATNTGELFF. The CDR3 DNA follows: TGTGCCACCAGTGATACCGGATTTTGGGGGGCCACGAACACCGGGGAGCTGTTTTTT.

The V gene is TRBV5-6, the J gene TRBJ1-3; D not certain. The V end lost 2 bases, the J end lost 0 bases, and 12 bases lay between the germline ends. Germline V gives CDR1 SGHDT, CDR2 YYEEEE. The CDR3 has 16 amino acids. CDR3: CASSLQITFSGNTIYF. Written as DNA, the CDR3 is TGTGCCAGCAGCTTACAGATAACATTCTCTGGAAACACCATATATTTT.

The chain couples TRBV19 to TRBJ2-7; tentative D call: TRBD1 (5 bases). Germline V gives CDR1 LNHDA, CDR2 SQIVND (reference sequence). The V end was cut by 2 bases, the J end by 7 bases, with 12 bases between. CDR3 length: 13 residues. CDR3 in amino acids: CASSISDGQEQYF. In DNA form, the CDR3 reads TGTGCCAGTAGTATATCGGACGGACAAGAGCAGTACTTC. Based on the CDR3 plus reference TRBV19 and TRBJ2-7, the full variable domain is DGGITQSPKYLFRKEGQNVTLSCEQNLNHDAMYWYRQDPGQGLRLIYYSQIVNDFQKGDIAEGYSVSREKKESFPLTVTSAQKNPTAFYLCASSISDGQEQYFGPGTRLTVT.